The entry below describes one TCR beta chain. This clone was seen only a few times. Its recognized antigen is unknown. Within one base of it there is no much larger clone, and no base qualities were kept. This sample was taken from a study of cytomegalovirus exposure and HLA in healthy donors (dated by TCRdb to 2017 to 2019). Study-wide context: According to an earlier analysis of around 600 of the donors, about 179 million T cells yielded 90 million to 140 million unique TCR beta sequences and around 300 Gb of sequence data. An early release covering roughly 640 HLA-typed donors comprised about 300 gigabases of sequencing data and approximately 80 million unique TCR sequences. Among the 398 genotyped donors, around 81% belonged to the genetic ancestry cluster associated with self-reported Caucasian donors. The study aimed to test whether cataloging public T cell receptors could reveal signatures of past pathogen exposure. The study profiled the T cell repertoires of approximately 700 subjects by immunosequencing and related them to cytomegalovirus serostatus. A separate validation cohort of 100 to 150 different subjects was used in addition to the roughly 720-subject first cohort. To predict cytomegalovirus infection status, the study combined high-throughput TCR immunosequencing, statistical association of individual TCRs with disease status, and machine learning. A later analysis re-examined previously published TCR beta repertoires from around 670 donors and added high-resolution HLA genotyping to investigate patterns of TCR occurrence. Rather than drawing on any new phenotypic data, the later analysis identified candidate immune exposures from TCR beta sequences and the way those sequences occurred across donors. In an earlier analysis of around 540 of the donors, high-throughput TCR beta sequencing was used to judge whether each TCR beta V gene segment behaved as functional or pseudogenic. Donor age, sex, ethnicity and CMV serostatus were compiled together with the repertoire data. A later genetic analysis used genome-wide SNP genotypes for about 65% of the roughly 670 donors, treating that subset as a discovery cohort. All discovery cohort repertoires had been generated using a single sequencing platform. HLA typing included class I and class II loci at four-digit resolution. Typing coverage varied by locus: about 620-630 donors for A, B, C, DRB1 and DQB1; approximately 560 for DQA1; 600 to 610 for DPA1; around 490 for DPB1. A handful of DR-DQ haplotypes were treated as single units for association and clustering because of strong linkage in the cohort. Across some 400 genotyped donors of the cohort, an average of 235,054 unique TCR beta nucleotide sequences per donor were sequenced, and roughly 18% of those sequences were non-productive. Summary of the overall study and its limitations: The cohort was sequenced for TCR beta chains only, and without alpha or paired-chain data the features that could be detected were limited. Most TCR sequences were observed very rarely across donors, whereas some public TCRs were present in many individuals. A group of highly shared sequence variants was considered likely to be a technical artifact of the sequencing pipeline. The classifier was reported to diagnose cytomegalovirus status with high specificity and sensitivity in both the original cohort and the validation cohort. In a later analysis, TCR association rates were found to vary across HLA loci, with the most associated TCRs seen for DRB1 alleles and the fewest for HLA-C alleles. Specific HLA alleles were associated with 16,951 TCR beta sequences at a false discovery rate of 0.05 in a later analysis. Several of the top co-occurrence clusters appeared to be linked to parvovirus B19, influenza, CMV and Epstein-Barr virus, according to a later analysis. A further reported finding was that TCR beta sequences accurately predicted the HLA-A and HLA-B alleles for most subjects in the first cohort. When HLA alleles, especially DR and DQ, strongly co-occurred, TCR associations were difficult to assign to individual alleles. A total of 150 to 200 TCR beta chains were listed by the study as associated with cytomegalovirus. CMV serostatus was the only immune exposure information available for the cohort. The authors suggested that the approach could potentially be extended to other disease states and immunological phenotypes. Because counts were too low, more than 15 rarely observed V segments, including chromosome 9 orphons, were left out of the earlier analysis of 587 of the donors. Because HLA typing was missing for some donors at each locus, association tests included only the typed subset. An association between a missense DCLRE1C variant and V-gene and J-gene trimming of TCR beta chains was found in a later genetic analysis and replicated in an independent cohort. Because the 87-base-pair reads could not distinguish some IMGT-functional V segments, including TRBV6-2 and TRBV6-3, those segments were excluded. In a later analysis, HLA-associated TCR beta chains showed more clonal expansion and lower generation probabilities than non-associated chains that were equally common. A later genetic analysis reported fewer N-insertions in productive TCRs among donors in an Asian-associated ancestry cluster than the approximately 700-donor mean. Linkage disequilibrium might explain the correlated functional status among segregating V segments, but an unknown experimental factor could not be excluded. In an earlier analysis of over 550 of the donors, most TCR beta V segments were observed in productive rearrangements about 90% or about 30% of the time, broadly matching IMGT annotations. A later analysis found that most CMV-associated TCR beta chains appeared HLA-restricted, with HLA associations seemingly driven largely by CMV exposure. Roughly uniform sequencing depth across donors was assumed in presence/absence analyses, although this assumption may not hold. In vitro tests confirmed that a few of the cytomegalovirus-associated TCR beta chains recognize cytomegalovirus antigens.

The cohort comprised 710 or so healthy bone marrow donors. At the time of sampling, every cohort member was nominally healthy, though immune exposures that went unrecorded were likely present. The donor tested CMV seronegative and was one of the 352 seronegative cohort members. Every donor gave a peripheral blood sample, and the peripheral blood mononuclear cells from that sample were used for TCR beta sequencing. The Qiagen DNeasy Blood Extraction Kit was used to extract genomic DNA from the blood cell samples. The method behind the library was the immunoSEQ multiplex PCR assay. The multiplex PCR relied on a mix of 60 forward primers for TCR Vbeta segments and 13 reverse primers for TCR Jbeta segments. The CDR3 region of rearranged TCR beta genes was amplified from genomic DNA by a multiplex PCR assay. The amplified TCR beta libraries were sequenced on the Illumina HiSeq System as 87-base-pair reads. As for the authors' bioinformatics: A later analysis tallied tens of millions of unique TCR beta chains across the 700 or so repertoires, and about 10 million of those chains were shared by two or more donors. Raw reads were error-corrected and collapsed into unique sequences by a nearest-neighbor algorithm in which closely related sequences were merged to remove PCR and sequencing errors. Alignment of CDR3 sequences to IMGT reference sequences was used to assign V, D and J gene segments. For a sequence to be retained, at least a six-nucleotide match to both a V gene segment and a J gene segment was required. A rearrangement counted as productive if the CDR3 had no stop codons and remained in frame with V and J, and every other rearrangement counted as non-productive. Following IMGT convention, CDR3 was defined as the stretch from the second conserved V-encoded cysteine to the conserved J-encoded phenylalanine. In an earlier analysis of 500 to 650 of the donors, sequences lacking an unambiguous match to a single V gene segment were excluded. In an earlier analysis of some 590 of the donors, V segments were called functional above 56.7% productive rearrangements and were called segregating when the between-donor standard deviation exceeded 5%. A statistical classification framework was developed to diagnose cytomegalovirus status using the catalog of TCR beta chain sequences. V and J gene assignment, in a later analysis, came from comparing TCR nucleotide sequences with IMGT/GENE-DB human TR gene sequences. The TCRdist pipeline was used in a later analysis to assign CDR3 sequences and most-parsimonious VDJ recombination scenarios. In a later analysis, every TCR beta chain was defined by the combination of its CDR3 amino acid sequence and its V-gene family, and reads without a unique V-gene family were dropped. In a later analysis, several hundred highly shared, low-generation-probability nucleotide sequences were removed to address suspected cross-contamination and a sequencing artifact. In a later analysis, a clonal expansion index for each public chain was calculated from normalized within-repertoire ranks of inferred template counts. In a later analysis, generation probabilities were computed using a VDJ recombination model fitted to out-of-frame rearrangements, and the results were checked against IGoR. Hypergeometric tests were used in a later analysis to score TCR-TCR, TCR-HLA and TCR-CMV co-occurrence, with a repertoire-size bias correction applied to the TCR pairs. In a later analysis, false discovery rates were estimated by permuting HLA or CMV assignments 20 times. In a later analysis, co-occurring TCRs were grouped using DBSCAN, and TCRdist sequence similarity was added for clustering within HLA-allele-positive subsets. Repertoires with fewer than 30,000 or more than 120,000 public chains, plus five repertoires with anomalous nucleotide sharing, were excluded from co-occurrence clustering. What TCRdb holds here is the immuneACCESS table cut down to in-frame rearrangements. Part of the clones is not present; checked against another copy, under half of the missing clones reflect an unresolved V gene, and the others are unexplained. The D gene and trimming were derived from the DNA, and the V and J assignments and clone size from that table. This sample lists over 30,000 clones; 70% to 85% were detected once. The ten most abundant clones make up 3.6% of the sample.

From the germline V gene, CDR1 is MGHRA and CDR2 is YSYEKL. At the junction V is shortened by 0 bases and J by 2 bases; bases outside the gene matches: 3. Spanning cysteine to phenylalanine, the CDR3 consists of 16 amino acids. Only the CDR3 portion is preserved as DNA: 48 bases, with reading frame beginning at the first base. The TCR was taken from a woman aged 18-35 years in good health and CMV-seronegative. The sequencing input was PBMCs. This chain is built from TRBV4-1 and TRBJ2-4, with 8 junctional bases fitting TRBD1. CDR3 sequence: CASSQDQGASKNIQYF. The DNA is TGCGCCAGCAGCCAAGACCAGGGGGCGTCCAAAAACATTCAGTACTTC.